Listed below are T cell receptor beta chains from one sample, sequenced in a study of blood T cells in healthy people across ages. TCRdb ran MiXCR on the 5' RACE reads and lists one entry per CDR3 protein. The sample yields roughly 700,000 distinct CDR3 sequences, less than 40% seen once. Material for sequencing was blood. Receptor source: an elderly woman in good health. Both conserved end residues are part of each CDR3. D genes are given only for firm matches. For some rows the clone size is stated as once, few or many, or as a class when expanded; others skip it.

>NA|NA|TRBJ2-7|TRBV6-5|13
CASSKNQGREQYF
TGTGCCAGCAGTAAGAACCAGGGGCGCGAGCAGTACTTC
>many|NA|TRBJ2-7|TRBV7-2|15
CASSGTFQSSYEQYF
TGTGCCAGCAGCGGAACATTCCAGAGCTCCTACGAGCAGTACTTC
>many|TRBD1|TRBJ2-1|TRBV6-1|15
CASSETGGPYNEQFF
TGTGCCAGCAGTGAAACAGGGGGTCCATACAATGAGCAGTTCTTC
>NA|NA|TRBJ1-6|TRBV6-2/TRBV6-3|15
CASTPASSYNSPLHF
TGTGCCAGCACTCCGGCGAGCTCCTATAATTCACCCCTCCACTTT
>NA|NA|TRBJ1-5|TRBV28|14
CATKEGGEDQPQHF
TGTGCCACCAAGGAGGGGGGCGAGGATCAGCCCCAGCATTTT
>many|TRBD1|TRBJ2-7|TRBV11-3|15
CASSRSGTGMDEQYF
TGTGCCAGCAGCCGGTCCGGGACAGGGATGGACGAGCAGTACTTC
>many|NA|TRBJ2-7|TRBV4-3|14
CASSQEGAGVGQYF
TGCGCCAGCAGCCAAGAAGGGGCAGGCGTAGGGCAGTACTTC
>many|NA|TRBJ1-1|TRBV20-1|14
CSASPAGVNTEAFF
TGCAGTGCTAGCCCTGCGGGGGTGAACACTGAAGCTTTCTTT
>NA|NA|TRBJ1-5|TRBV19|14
CASRYGGGGQPQHF
TGTGCCAGTAGATATGGCGGGGGCGGTCAGCCCCAGCATTTT
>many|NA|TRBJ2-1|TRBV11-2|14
CASRSGTHYNEQFF
TGTGCCAGCAGGAGTGGGACACACTACAATGAGCAGTTCTTC
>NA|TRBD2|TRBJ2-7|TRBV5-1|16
CASSSGTSGGTYEQYF
TGCGCCAGCAGCTCGGGCACTAGCGGAGGCACCTACGAGCAGTACTTC
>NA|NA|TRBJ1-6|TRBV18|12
CASSRDSLALHF
TGTGCCAGCTCAAGAGACAGTTTGGCCCTCCACTTT
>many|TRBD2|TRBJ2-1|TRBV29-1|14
CSTYPSGSYNEQFF
TGCAGCACCTACCCTAGCGGCTCCTACAATGAGCAGTTCTTC
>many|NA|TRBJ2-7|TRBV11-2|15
CASSPRGRVMIEQYF
TGTGCCAGCAGCCCCCGGGGCAGGGTAATGATCGAGCAGTACTTC
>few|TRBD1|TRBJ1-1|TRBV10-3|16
CAISRTGPHGDAEAFF
TGTGCCATCAGCAGGACAGGCCCTCACGGGGACGCTGAAGCTTTCTTT
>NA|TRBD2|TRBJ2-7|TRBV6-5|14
CASSHSGRAYEQYF
TGTGCCAGCAGTCATAGCGGGAGGGCCTACGAGCAGTACTTC
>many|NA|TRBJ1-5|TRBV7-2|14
CASSGNGGNQPQHF
TGTGCCAGCAGCGGTAATGGGGGTAATCAGCCCCAGCATTTT
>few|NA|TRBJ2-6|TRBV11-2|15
CASSLDGAGANVLTF
TGTGCCAGCAGCTTAGACGGGGCTGGGGCCAACGTCCTGACTTTC
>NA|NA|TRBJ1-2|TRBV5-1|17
CASSLPGTHDAIYGYTF
TGCGCCAGCAGCTTGCCCGGGACACATGATGCGATCTATGGCTACACCTTC
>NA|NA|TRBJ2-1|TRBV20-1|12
CSARQSRSEQFF
TGCAGTGCTAGACAGAGTCGCAGTGAGCAGTTCTTC
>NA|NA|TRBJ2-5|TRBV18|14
CASSPLTRGETQYF
TGTGCCAGCTCACCACTTACTAGGGGCGAGACCCAGTACTTC
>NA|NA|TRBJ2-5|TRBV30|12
CAWSRGQETQYF
TGTGCCTGGTCCAGGGGCCAAGAGACCCAGTACTTC
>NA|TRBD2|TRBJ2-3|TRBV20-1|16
CSASPHSGSTEDTQYF
TGCAGTGCTAGTCCCCATAGCGGGAGTACGGAAGATACGCAGTATTTT
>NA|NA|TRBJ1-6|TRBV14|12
CASSLQTSPPHF
TGTGCCAGCAGCCTTCAGACTTCACCCCCCCACTTT
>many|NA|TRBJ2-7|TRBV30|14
CAWSLGGDSYEQYF
TGTGCCTGGAGTCTCGGGGGAGACTCCTACGAGCAGTACTTC
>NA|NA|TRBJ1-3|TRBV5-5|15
CASSSWGLGGNTIYF
TGTGCCAGCAGCTCTTGGGGGCTAGGGGGAAACACCATATATTTT
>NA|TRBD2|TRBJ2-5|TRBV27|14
CASSSSSGRETQYF
TGTGCCAGCAGTTCCTCTAGCGGACGGGAGACCCAGTACTTC
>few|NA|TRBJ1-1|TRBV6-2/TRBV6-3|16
CASSYSSGPGGTEAFF
TGTGCCAGCAGTTACTCCTCGGGACCTGGAGGGACTGAAGCTTTCTTT
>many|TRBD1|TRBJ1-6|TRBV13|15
CASSYRTGPNSPLHF
TGTGCCAGCAGCTACCGGACAGGGCCCAATTCACCCCTCCACTTT
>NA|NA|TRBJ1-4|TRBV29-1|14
CSVLGGGRTGKLFF
TGCAGCGTTTTGGGGGGGGGGCGAACTGGAAAACTGTTTTTT
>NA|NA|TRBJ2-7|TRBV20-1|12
CSATSRGYEQYF
TGCAGTGCCACGAGTAGGGGTTACGAGCAGTACTTC
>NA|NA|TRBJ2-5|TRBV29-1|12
CSVDVAGETQYF
TGCAGCGTTGATGTCGCAGGAGAGACCCAGTACTTC
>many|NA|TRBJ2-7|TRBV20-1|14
CSASPGLGTYEQYF
TGCAGTGCATCACCGGGACTTGGGACCTACGAGCAGTACTTC
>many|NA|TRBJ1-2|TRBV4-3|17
CASSRHHQTEGIYGYTF
TGCGCCAGCAGCCGACATCACCAAACAGAGGGGATCTATGGCTACACCTTC
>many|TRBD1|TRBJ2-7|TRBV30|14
CAWKPGQSLYEQYF
TGTGCCTGGAAACCGGGACAGAGTCTCTACGAGCAGTACTTC
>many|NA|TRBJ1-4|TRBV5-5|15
CASSVGTIGNEKLFF
TGTGCCAGCAGCGTGGGTACGATTGGCAATGAAAAACTGTTTTTT
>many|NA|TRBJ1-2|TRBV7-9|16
CASSYPPLGINYGYTF
TGTGCCAGCAGCTACCCTCCACTGGGCATAAACTATGGCTACACCTTC
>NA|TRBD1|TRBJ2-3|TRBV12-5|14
CASARDRGTDTQYF
TGTGCTAGTGCTCGGGACAGGGGCACAGATACGCAGTATTTT
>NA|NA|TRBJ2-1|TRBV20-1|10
CSARRVEQFF
TGCAGTGCTAGACGGGTCGAGCAGTTCTTC
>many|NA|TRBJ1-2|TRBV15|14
CATSRDMKSYGYTF
TGTGCCACCAGCAGGGACATGAAAAGCTATGGCTACACCTTC
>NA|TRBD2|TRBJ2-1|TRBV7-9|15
CASSLTGTSVDEQFF
TGTGCCAGCAGCTTAACCGGGACTAGCGTCGATGAGCAGTTCTTC
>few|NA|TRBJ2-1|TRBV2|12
CAYNGSPHEQFF
TGTGCCTATAACGGATCCCCCCATGAGCAGTTCTTC
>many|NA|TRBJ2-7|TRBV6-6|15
CASSTASEARTEQYF
TGTGCCAGCAGTACAGCTTCGGAGGCCCGCACCGAGCAGTACTTC
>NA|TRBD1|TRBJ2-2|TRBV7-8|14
CASSGTTGPGELFF
TGTGCCAGCAGCGGGACGACAGGGCCCGGGGAGCTGTTTTTT
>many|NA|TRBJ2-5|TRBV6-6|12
CASSRGWETQYF
TGTGCCAGCAGCCGGGGGTGGGAGACCCAGTACTTC
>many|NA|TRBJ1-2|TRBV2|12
CASSERGYGYTF
TGTGCCAGCAGTGAGAGAGGTTATGGCTACACCTTC
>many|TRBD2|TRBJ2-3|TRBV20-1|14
CSARGGLAGVTQYF
TGCAGTGCTAGAGGGGGTCTAGCGGGGGTTACGCAGTATTTT
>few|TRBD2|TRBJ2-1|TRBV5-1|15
CASSLGTSDTNEQFF
TGCGCCAGCAGCTTGGGGACTAGCGATACGAATGAGCAGTTCTTC
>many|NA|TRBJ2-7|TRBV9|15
CASGNQGIESDEQYF
TGTGCCAGCGGTAATCAGGGGATCGAAAGCGACGAGCAGTACTTC